These 11 T cell receptor beta chains were all obtained from the same sample, sequenced in a study of blood T cell repertoires in COVID-19. Assay used: immunoSEQ multiplex PCR; TCRdb lists only in-frame clones, some missing. In the table there are about 310,000 clones, around 86% of which are singletons. Sample: peripheral blood. These receptors were obtained from a man aged 50-59 years with active or convalescent COVID-19.

The chain uses TRBV2 and TRBJ1-3; 10 bases align to TRBD1. V dropped 2 bases and J dropped 3; count of bases not matched to a gene: 7. The CDR3 is 17 amino acids. Germline assignment: CDR1 SNHLY and CDR2 FYNNEI. CDR3 coding DNA: TGTGCCAGCAGTGAAATCCGGACAGGGGGTTTTGGAAACACCATATATTTT. It translates to CASSEIRTGGFGNTIYF.

The gene calls are TRBV7-9 and TRBJ1-2; D is uncertain. Trimming took off 2 bases at V and 0 bases at J, with 16 bases between the two ends. The germline CDR1 and CDR2 sequences are SEHNR and FQNEAQ (reference sequence). The CDR3 consists of 17 residues. The chain's CDR3 is CASSLSRSAEANYGYTF. The DNA for the CDR3 is TGTGCCAGCAGCTTAAGTCGCAGCGCGGAAGCTAACTATGGCTACACCTTC.

The chain recombines TRBV2 with TRBJ2-3; a possible D gene is TRBD2 (5 bases). Germline CDR1 and CDR2: SNHLY and FYNNEI. The CDR3 loop spans 15 amino acids. V gave up 6 bases and J gave up 1 base, with 14 bases separating them. The CDR3 reads CASSTGLPGTDTQYF. In DNA form, the CDR3 reads TGTGCCAGCAGCACCGGACTCCCCGGCACAGATACGCAGTATTTT.

This chain uses TRBV19 with TRBJ2-7; D is possibly TRBD1 (5 bases). Germline values: CDR1 LNHDA, CDR2 SQIVND (reference sequence). Trimming cost V 3 bases and J 2 bases, with 11 bases left between them. The CDR3 has 14 amino acids. CDR3 sequence: CASSIAQGAYEQYF. The CDR3 DNA sequence: TGTGCCAGTAGTATCGCTCAGGGCGCCTACGAGCAGTACTTC.

The chain couples TRBV9 to TRBJ2-1, with 9 bases identical to TRBD1. Looked up from germline, CDR1 is SGDLS and CDR2 is YYNGEE. Trimming took 3 bases from V and 7 from J; bases not matched to a gene: 11. The CDR3 runs 16 residues. Here the CDR3 DNA reads TGTGCCAGCAGCGATGGGGCGACAGGGGGAGGAAATGAGCAGTTCTTC. The encoded protein is CASSDGATGGGNEQFF.

The gene calls are TRBV6-6 and TRBJ2-2; 9 bases line up with TRBD1. The germline gives CDR1 MNHNY, CDR2 SVGAGI (reference sequence). After removal of 5 bases from V and 2 bases from J, the junction contained 9 bases not matched to a gene. CDR3 size: 17 residues. The CDR3, as DNA: TGTGCCAGCAGTCTACAGGGGGCGGAGGATAACACCGGGGAGCTGTTTTTT. Translated: CASSLQGAEDNTGELFF.

This chain joins TRBV29-1 and TRBJ2-7; TRBD1 is a possible D gene (6 bases). Trimming shortened V by 5 bases and J by 3 bases, and 11 bases separated the two germline ends. Germline CDR1 reads SQVTM; CDR2 reads ANQGSEA. The CDR3 has 12 residues. CDR3 DNA: TGCAGCGTTACCCGGGACAACTACGAGCAGTACTTC. This sequence encodes CSVTRDNYEQYF.

The V gene is TRBV5-1, the J gene TRBJ1-3; 9 positions agree with TRBD1. The CDR3 is made up of 18 amino acids. The germline V gene encodes CDR1 SGHRS and CDR2 YFSETQ. The V segment lost 5 bases and the J segment 0 bases; nucleotides outside the gene matches: 12. CDR3: CASSFIPGQGLSGNTIYF. The CDR3 bases are TGCGCCAGCAGTTTCATTCCGGGACAGGGCCTCTCTGGAAACACCATATATTTT.

V gene TRBV29-1 combines with J gene TRBJ2-7; 7 nucleotides agree with TRBD1. The CDR3 totals 14 residues. Germline lookup yields CDR1 SQVTM and CDR2 ANQGSEA. V lost 6 bases and J lost 0; bases outside the gene matches: 8. The CDR3 region has the DNA TGCAGCGTCGGAGACAGGGACAGCTCCTACGAGCAGTACTTC. It is translated as CSVGDRDSSYEQYF.

Concerning this clone: The identical CDR3 is also encoded by other nucleotide sequences in the sample. The chain employs TRBV5-1 and TRBJ2-1; D not certain. Trimming left V 0 bases short and J 4 bases short, with 5 bases between. The CDR3 runs to 13 residues. Germline V gene data show CDR1 as SGHRS and CDR2 as YFSETQ. This CDR3 reads CASSLDSYNEQFF. CDR3 DNA: TGCGCCAGCAGCTTGGACAGTTACAATGAGCAGTTCTTC. Drawing the rest from reference TRBV5-1 and TRBJ2-1, the complete variable domain is KAGVTQTPRYLIKTRGQQVTLSCSPISGHRSVSWYQQTPGQGLQFLFEYFSETQRNKGNFPGRFSGRQFSNSRSEMNVSTLELGDSALYLCASSLDSYNEQFFGPGTRLTVL.

The chain employs TRBV5-6 and TRBJ2-6; D may be TRBD2 (5 bases). V lost 9 bases and J 2 bases, leaving 15 bases between the germline ends. The CDR3 is made up of 15 amino acids. The V gene's germline CDR1 is SGHDT and CDR2 YYEEEE. CDR3 in amino acids: CATSYGNPGANVLTF. CDR3 bases: TGTGCCACCAGTTACGGGAATCCTGGGGCCAACGTCCTGACTTTC. The whole variable domain, filled in from reference TRBV5-6 and TRBJ2-6, reads DAGVTQSPTHLIKTRGQQVTLRCSPKSGHDTVSWYQQALGQGPQFIFQYYEEEERQRGNFPDRFSGHQFPNYSSELNVNALLLGDSALYLCATSYGNPGANVLTFGAGSRLTVL.